These 11 T cell receptor beta chains were sequenced from one sample in a study of beta chain features in type 1 diabetes. Reverse transcribing all isolated RNA meant expressed TCRB transcripts were sequenced. Here immunoSEQ multiplex PCR was the method, and the copy in TCRdb shows in-frame clones only, minus some. The sample lists about 900,000 clones; about a sixth were seen once. Source material: naive CD4+ T cells from blood. These receptors were obtained from a woman under 30 in good health.

This clone was counted only a few times. The V call is TRBV4-3, the J call TRBJ2-2, with D possibly called TRBD1 or TRBD2 (5 bases each). From germline, CDR1 is LGHNA and CDR2 YSLEER. Trimming left V 2 bases short and J 4 bases short, with 8 bases between. The CDR3 loop spans 14 amino acids. This CDR3 reads CASSQWDATGELFF. The CDR3 region has the DNA TGCGCCAGCAGCCAATGGGACGCCACCGGGGAGCTGTTTTTT.

In its sample, this clone was seen a few times. The chain has TRBV10-3 and TRBJ2-1, with 10 bases that match TRBD1. J was trimmed by 6 bases and V by 6 bases; bases with no gene match: 11. The CDR3 contains 16 residues. Germline V gene sequence: CDR1 ENHRY, CDR2 SYGVKD. The chain's CDR3 is CAIRSNRDRGPNEQFF. The CDR3 DNA reads TGTGCCATCAGATCGAACCGGGACAGGGGCCCCAATGAGCAGTTCTTC.

Only a few counts were recorded for this clone. J is TRBJ2-2 and V is TRBV19; 13 bases align to TRBD2. Looked up from germline, CDR1 is LNHDA and CDR2 is SQIVND (reference sequence). The CDR3 loop spans 14 amino acids. CDR3 bases: TGTGCTTCCACTAGCGGGAGGGCAATCGGGGAGCTGTTTTTT. Amino acid sequence: CASTSGRAIGELFF.

For the CDR3, the DNA is TGTGCCAGCAGGCAAACAGTCTCTGGAAACACCATATATTTT. This translates into CASRQTVSGNTIYF. This rearrangement joins TRBV2 to TRBJ1-3; unclear D gene. Per the germline V gene, CDR1 is SNHLY and CDR2 is FYNNEI. The CDR3 has 14 residues. Trimming took 6 bases from V and 0 from J, leaving 9 bases between them.

The V and J genes are TRBV5-1 and TRBJ2-1, with 9 positions matching TRBD2. The CDR3 is 16 residues long. Germline assignment: CDR1 SGHRS and CDR2 YFSETQ. J lost 6 bases, V lost 3 bases, and 10 bases had no gene match. CDR3 sequence (DNA): TGCGCCAGCAGCTCGCCTTCTAGCGGGAATATCAATGAGCAGTTCTTC. Amino acid sequence: CASSSPSSGNINEQFF. The full variable domain, with the rest looked up from reference TRBV5-1 and TRBJ2-1, is KAGVTQTPRYLIKTRGQQVTLSCSPISGHRSVSWYQQTPGQGLQFLFEYFSETQRNKGNFPGRFSGRQFSNSRSEMNVSTLELGDSALYLCASSSPSSGNINEQFFGPGTRLTVL.

This clone was seen a few times. This chain's CDR3 is CASSDPGTVRGQTQYF. The DNA for the CDR3 is TGCGCCAGCAGTGATCCGGGGACAGTAAGGGGGCAGACCCAGTACTTC. The chain links TRBV10-2 to TRBJ2-5, with TRBD1 identical over 7 bases. V was pared by 3 bases and J by 6 bases, with 13 bases of the junction left unmatched. CDR3 size: 16 residues. CDR1 is WSHSY, CDR2 SAAADI, per germline.

This clone came up a few times. The gene calls are TRBV9 and TRBJ2-2, with TRBD2 as a possible D gene (6 bases). V shed 2 bases and J shed 5 bases, with 13 bases lying between them. Germline V gives CDR1 SGDLS, CDR2 YYNGEE. The CDR3 runs 15 residues. The CDR3 region is CASSVSGVGTGELFF. CDR3 DNA: TGTGCCAGCAGCGTGTCGGGAGTTGGGACCGGGGAGCTGTTTTTT. The entire variable domain, with the rest obtained from reference TRBV9 and TRBJ2-2, is as follows: DSGVTQTPKHLITATGQRVTLRCSPRSGDLSVYWYQQSLDQGLQFLIQYYNGEERAKGNILERFSAQQFPDLHSELNLSSLELGDSALYFCASSVSGVGTGELFFGEGSRLTVL.

The gene calls are TRBV9 and TRBJ1-1; maybe TRBD1 (5 bases). V lost 2 bases, J lost 2 bases, and 10 bases lay in between. CDR3 length: 14 amino acids. Germline V CDR1 and CDR2: SGDLS, YYNGEE. The CDR3, as DNA: TGTGCCAGCAGCGTCGGGGGGAAAAACACTGAAGCTTTCTTT. Residues: CASSVGGKNTEAFF.

The CDR3, as DNA: TGTGCCAGCAGTTACTCCAGAAGGGCGGAGACCCAGTACTTC. Translation: CASSYSRRAETQYF. The chain recombines TRBV6-5 with TRBJ2-5; D is ambiguous. The CDR3 sequence is 14 residues long. Germline V gene sequence: CDR1 MNHEY, CDR2 SVGAGI. Trimming removed 0 bases from V and 5 bases from J, with 10 bases in between.

A note on this clone: At one of its ends the junction is not consistent with the germline gene, which may arise from a read error. V usage is TRBV28 and J usage is TRBJ2-7; a possible D gene is TRBD1 (6 bases). The CDR3 is 14 residues long. Germline lookup yields CDR1 MDHEN and CDR2 SYDVKM. The CDR3 spells CASRFTDRTYEQYF. As DNA, the CDR3 is TGTGCCAGCCGTTTTACGGACAGAACCTACGAGCAGTACTTC.

This chain connects TRBV9 to TRBJ2-2; 14 nucleotides align to TRBD2. Unmatched junction bases numbered 4, after V lost 2 bases and J lost 7 bases. This CDR3 contains 16 residues. Germline loops: CDR1 SGDLS, CDR2 YYNGEE. This chain's CDR3 is CASSVGLAGARGELFF. CDR3 in DNA: TGTGCCAGCAGCGTGGGACTAGCGGGAGCACGCGGGGAGCTGTTTTTT.